This TCR beta chain came from a study of radiotherapy plus CTLA-4 blockade in lung cancer. Whole-study context: Among all patients, about 19% showed objective responses, while roughly 34% had disease control. Study outcomes and limitations: An expansion of tumor-derived TCR clones occurred in blood after radiotherapy plus ipilimumab. Best predicting response, reportedly, were early blood T cell clone dynamics, with interferon-beta.

Patients in the study, people with chemo-refractory metastatic non-small-cell lung cancer, received focal radiation plus ipilimumab CTLA-4 blockade. The CDR3 spans 14 residues. V lost 10 bases to trimming and J lost 0 bases, with 15 bases between them. Germline CDR1 is MGHRA and CDR2 is YSYEKL. For this clone: As yet, its antigen is unknown.

Produced via immunoSEQ multiplex PCR; TCRdb's table is partial and in-frame only. Of about 55,000 clones listed, 82% are singletons. This sequence joins TRBV4-1 and TRBJ1-1; TRBD1 might be the D (6 bases). The receptor comes from a human donor with non-small cell lung cancer whose response to radiotherapy plus ipilimumab could not be evaluated. The specimen was peripheral blood, collected from a patient treated with radiotherapy plus ipilimumab. The CDR3 here is CATTGHEVNTEAFF. DNA for the CDR3: TGCGCCACCACAGGGCACGAGGTGAACACTGAAGCTTTCTTT.